This T cell receptor beta chain was captured in a study of T cells in Graves' hyperthyroidism and ophthalmopathy. This clonotype was found many times. This CDR3 has 12 amino acids. The ends were cut back, 0 bases at V and 6 bases at J, with 3 bases in the middle. From RNA transcripts, TCR beta CDR3 regions were amplified. When the TCR CDR3 underwent first-round RT-PCR, the HTBI primer set was used. TCRdb used MiXCR to reprocess the multiplex PCR reads, holding one entry per CDR3 protein. The data hold about 350,000 distinct CDR3 sequences, with approximately 15% observed a single time. The source is a woman in her 30s with Graves' hyperthyroidism. The rearrangement uses TRBV12-3 or TRBV12-4 and TRBJ2-1; D not resolved. The sequenced material came from blood. The CDR3 protein is CASSLAPNEQFF. The CDR3 DNA follows: TGTGCCAGCAGTTTAGCCCCCAATGAGCAGTTCTTC.